This TCR beta chain comes out of a study of blood T cell repertoires in COVID-19. Original data processing: The assay estimated nucleated cells by amplifying reference gene primers. Clones were read by immunoSEQ multiplex PCR, and TCRdb kept only the in-frame ones, dropping some. V, J and clone size were drawn from that table, and D and trimming were deduced from the DNA. The sample has approximately 220,000 clones, 84% seen once. Trimming left V 5 bases short and J 4 bases short, with 17 bases between. CDR1 is LNHDA and CDR2 is SQIVND in the germline V gene (reference sequence). The CDR3 length is 15 residues.

This receptor was obtained from a woman aged 60-75 years who had recovered from COVID-19. Sequenced input: peripheral blood. The V and J genes are TRBV19 and TRBJ1-2; D is uncertain. The CDR3 protein is CASSQTGSLGYGYTF. The CDR3, as DNA: TGTGCCAGTAGTCAGACGGGATCCTTGGGCTATGGCTACACCTTC.